Listed below are T cell receptor beta chains from one sample, sequenced in a study of vaccination effects on CD4 cells after COVID-19. TCRdb's table, derived via immunoSEQ multiplex PCR, lists solely in-frame clones and lacks some. This table holds some 70,000 clones, roughly 80% found once. Their specific antigens are unknown. This sample comprised CD4+ T cells from PBMCs cultured with SARS-CoV-2 spike peptides, obtained before COVID-19 vaccination. The receptors originated from a human donor who received a COVID-19 vaccine. CDR3s include the opening cysteine and the closing phenylalanine or tryptophan. A D gene is named only where the DNA matches it firmly. Clone size, where shown, is once, few, many, or a class for clones that have expanded.

j_gene | d_gene | v_gene | abundance | CDR3aa | CDR3nt
TRBJ2-5 | TRBD1 | TRBV18 | . | CASSRGTGVGETQYF | TGTGCCAGCTCACGCGGGACAGGGGTAGGGGAGACCCAGTACTTC
TRBJ1-2 | . | TRBV12-3/TRBV12-4 | once | CASSLRARQGYTF | TGTGCCAGCAGCCTCAGGGCCCGGCAGGGCTACACCTTC
TRBJ1-2 | . | TRBV28 | . | CASSPPQTGLSGYTF | TGTGCCAGCAGTCCCCCTCAGACCGGTCTTAGTGGCTACACCTTC
TRBJ1-4 | . | TRBV30 | . | CAWSGPTNEKLFF | TGTGCCTGGAGCGGACCAACTAATGAAAAACTGTTTTTT
TRBJ1-1 | . | TRBV5-1 | . | CASSLLPTQGAEAFF | TGCGCCAGCAGTCTCCTACCCACTCAGGGAGCTGAAGCTTTCTTT
TRBJ1-2 | . | TRBV2 | . | CASSESGGGGYTF | TGTGCCAGCAGTGAATCGGGAGGGGGAGGCTACACCTTC
TRBJ1-4 | TRBD1 | TRBV24-1 | . | CATGTGGEKLFF | TGTGCCACCGGGACAGGGGGGGAAAAACTGTTTTTT
TRBJ2-1 | TRBD2 | TRBV4-1 | . | CASSQGGGRTNGNEQFF | TGCGCCAGCAGCCAAGGGGGGGGGAGGACTAATGGGAATGAGCAGTTCTTC
TRBJ2-5 | TRBD2 | TRBV6-1 | . | CASRSLAGGGETQYF | TGTGCCAGCAGATCCCTAGCGGGGGGCGGGGAGACCCAGTACTTC
TRBJ2-5 | . | TRBV6-1 | . | CASSELEETQYF | TGTGCCAGCAGTGAACTGGAGGAGACCCAGTACTTC
TRBJ2-1 | . | TRBV4-3 | . | CASSQAGRSSEQFF | TGCGCCAGCAGCCAAGCCGGACGGTCCAGTGAGCAGTTCTTC
TRBJ1-5 | . | TRBV6-4 | once | CASSYGVNQPQHF | TGTGCCAGCAGTTATGGGGTCAATCAGCCCCAGCATTTT
TRBJ1-1 | . | TRBV24-1 | . | CATSDLSRGDEAFF | TGTGCCACCAGTGATTTGTCCCGGGGGGATGAAGCTTTCTTT
TRBJ1-1 | . | TRBV6-4 | . | CASSDGPRGTNTEAFF | TGTGCCAGCAGTGACGGGCCCCGGGGGACGAACACTGAAGCTTTCTTT
TRBJ2-2 | . | TRBV19 | . | CASSNLGGSNTGELFF | TGTGCCAGTAGTAATCTCGGAGGGTCTAACACCGGGGAGCTGTTTTTT
TRBJ2-2 | . | TRBV18 | . | CASSLLGQGESRTGELFF | TGTGCCAGCTCCCTTCTAGGTCAGGGAGAATCCCGCACCGGGGAGCTGTTTTTT
TRBJ2-3 | TRBD1 | TRBV5-4 | . | CASSLKRQGARSSTDTQYF | TGTGCCAGCAGCTTAAAGCGACAGGGGGCGCGGAGTAGTACAGATACGCAGTATTTT
TRBJ1-6 | . | TRBV14 | . | CASSQAVAGFSPLHF | TGTGCCAGCAGCCAAGCAGTCGCAGGGTTTTCACCCCTCCACTTT
TRBJ2-2 | TRBD1 | TRBV28 | . | CASKTGGTGELFF | TGTGCCAGCAAGACAGGGGGTACCGGGGAGCTGTTTTTT
TRBJ1-5 | TRBD1 | TRBV7-2 | . | CASSGQGYQPQHF | TGTGCCAGCAGCGGACAGGGTTATCAGCCCCAGCATTTT
TRBJ1-3 | . | TRBV4-3 | . | CASSQDYSGNTIYF | TGCGCCAGCAGCCAAGATTATTCTGGAAACACCATATATTTT
TRBJ2-2 | TRBD2 | TRBV5-6 | . | CASSLPRLAGGPNTGELFF | TGTGCCAGCAGCCTCCCCAGACTAGCGGGGGGGCCCAACACCGGGGAGCTGTTTTTT
TRBJ1-4 | . | TRBV2 | . | CASRRWGEKLFF | TGTGCCAGCAGACGATGGGGCGAAAAACTGTTTTTT
TRBJ1-4 | . | TRBV27 | . | CASRGTATNEKLFF | TGTGCCAGCAGGGGGACTGCAACTAATGAAAAACTGTTTTTT
TRBJ2-3 | . | TRBV24-1 | once | CATSDPRTLTDTQYF | TGTGCCACCAGTGATCCAAGGACTCTCACAGATACGCAGTATTTT
TRBJ1-5 | . | TRBV12-3/TRBV12-4 | . | CASSGQNQPQHF | TGTGCCAGCAGTGGACAGAATCAGCCCCAGCATTTT
TRBJ2-5 | . | TRBV5-1 | . | CASSLGQETQYF | TGCGCCAGCAGCTTGGGGCAGGAGACCCAGTACTTC
TRBJ1-1 | . | TRBV18 | . | CASSPRGINTEAFF | TGTGCCAGCTCACCCCGAGGGATCAACACTGAAGCTTTCTTT
TRBJ2-5 | TRBD1 | TRBV25-1 | . | CASSPTGGRETQYF | TGTGCCAGCAGCCCGACAGGGGGAAGAGAGACCCAGTACTTC
TRBJ2-3 | . | TRBV28 | . | CASSLVGAGSTDTQYF | TGTGCCAGCAGTTTGGTTGGGGCAGGCAGCACAGATACGCAGTATTTT
TRBJ2-1 | TRBD1 | TRBV4-3 | once | CASSPTGPLYNEQFF | TGCGCCAGCAGCCCGACAGGGCCCCTCTACAATGAGCAGTTCTTC
TRBJ1-1 | TRBD1 | TRBV29-1 | . | CSVLGQANTEAFF | TGCAGCGTCCTAGGACAGGCAAACACTGAAGCTTTCTTT
TRBJ2-6 | . | TRBV13 | once | CASSFTGANVLTF | TGTGCCAGCAGCTTCACTGGGGCCAACGTCCTGACTTTC
TRBJ2-1 | . | TRBV6-2/TRBV6-3 | . | CASSKLGYEQFF | TGTGCCAGCAGTAAACTAGGATATGAGCAGTTCTTC
TRBJ2-2 | . | TRBV2 | few | CASSGPGRTTGELFF | TGTGCCAGCAGTGGCCCAGGGAGGACCACCGGGGAGCTGTTTTTT
TRBJ2-3 | . | TRBV5-8 | . | CASSSSPSTDTQYF | TGTGCCAGCAGTTCAAGTCCTAGCACAGATACGCAGTATTTT
TRBJ1-1 | TRBD1 | TRBV19 | . | CASSVIPGQNFRAFF | TGTGCCAGTAGTGTCATTCCGGGACAGAATTTTCGAGCTTTCTTT
TRBJ1-1 | . | TRBV28 | . | CASSPHRANTEAFF | TGTGCCAGCAGTCCCCACAGGGCGAACACTGAAGCTTTCTTT
TRBJ1-5 | . | TRBV5-1 | few | CASSSDGQGPQHF | TGCGCCAGCAGCTCGGACGGTCAAGGGCCCCAGCATTTT
TRBJ2-6 | . | TRBV5-1 | once | CASSLAAGANVLTF | TGCGCCAGCAGCTTGGCGGCAGGGGCCAACGTCCTGACTTTC
TRBJ2-5 | . | TRBV7-2 | . | CASSLARTVGETQYF | TGTGCCAGCAGCTTAGCGCGGACGGTGGGAGAGACCCAGTACTTC
TRBJ1-4 | . | TRBV7-9 | . | CASSSQGPNEKLFF | TGTGCCAGCAGCTCTCAGGGGCCTAATGAAAAACTGTTTTTT
TRBJ2-5 | . | TRBV7-9 | . | CASSPGRAAETQYF | TGTGCCAGCAGCCCTGGTCGAGCGGCGGAGACCCAGTACTTC
TRBJ2-1 | . | TRBV2 | . | CASSKTGNREQFF | TGTGCCAGCAGTAAGACAGGTAATCGGGAGCAGTTCTTC
TRBJ1-3 | . | TRBV28 | few | CATEVDSGNTIYF | TGTGCCACCGAGGTCGACTCTGGAAACACCATATATTTT
TRBJ1-5 | . | TRBV5-6 | few | CASSRRGGGSNQPQHF | TGTGCCAGCAGCCGCCGAGGAGGGGGTTCCAATCAGCCCCAGCATTTT
TRBJ1-1 | TRBD1 | TRBV25-1 | . | CASSESGGTEAFF | TGTGCCAGCAGTGAATCAGGGGGCACTGAAGCTTTCTTT
TRBJ1-3 | TRBD1 | TRBV29-1 | . | CSVRTGGNTIYF | TGCAGCGTGCGGACAGGGGGAAACACCATATATTTT
TRBJ1-2 | TRBD1 | TRBV11-2 | . | CASSSRARGQGADGYTF | TGTGCCAGCAGCTCCCGGGCTCGGGGACAGGGGGCCGACGGCTACACCTTC
TRBJ2-2 | . | TRBV4-2 | few | CASSQGLVDVTGELFF | TGTGCCAGCAGCCAAGGGCTAGTTGATGTCACCGGGGAGCTGTTTTTT
TRBJ2-3 | . | TRBV5-1 | once | CASSLFMGTDTQYF | TGCGCCAGCAGCTTATTTATGGGGACAGATACGCAGTATTTT
TRBJ2-5 | TRBD2 | TRBV10-3 | . | CAISESPSGVIQETQYF | TGTGCCATCAGTGAGTCCCCTAGCGGGGTAATCCAAGAGACCCAGTACTTC
TRBJ1-3 | . | TRBV28 | once | CASRGSGTLSSGNTIYF | TGTGCCAGCAGAGGTTCCGGGACACTGAGCTCTGGAAACACCATATATTTT
TRBJ2-5 | . | TRBV2 | . | CASSGKLQASQETQYF | TGTGCCAGCAGTGGCAAATTACAGGCCTCTCAAGAGACCCAGTACTTC
TRBJ2-3 | . | TRBV5-1 | . | CASSWAEYTVDTQYF | TGCGCCAGCAGCTGGGCTGAGTATACGGTAGATACGCAGTATTTT